The 2 T cell receptor beta chains reported below all come from one sample, sequenced in a study of blood T cell repertoires in COVID-19. Assay used: immunoSEQ multiplex PCR; TCRdb lists only in-frame clones, some missing. The data hold 35,000 to 50,000 clones, with around 89% observed a single time. Sequenced sample: peripheral blood. The receptor set was obtained from a man aged 50 or older with active COVID-19.

CDR3 in amino acids: CASSPGLGYGGELFF. The CDR3 region has the DNA TGTGCCAGCAGCCCGGGACTAGGATATGGCGGGGAGCTGTTTTTT. This sequence joins TRBV5-4 and TRBJ2-2, with 8 bases fitting TRBD2. From germline, CDR1 is SGHNT and CDR2 YYREEE (reference sequence). The V and J ends lost 4 bases and 7 bases, in that order; junction bases with no gene match: 9. The CDR3 consists of 15 residues.

This chain links TRBV7-2 with TRBJ1-3, with D possibly matching TRBD1 (6 bases). The CDR3 runs to 16 residues. Germline-derived CDR1 and CDR2 are SGHTA and FQGNSA. V lost 3 bases to trimming and J lost 4 bases, with 16 bases between them. CDR3 sequence: CASSLTLTGLGNTIYF. CDR3 DNA sequence: TGTGCCAGCAGCTTGACCCTAACAGGGCTCGGAAACACCATATATTTT.